Here is one TCR beta chain with its context. Its specificity is unknown. Assay used: immunoSEQ multiplex PCR; TCRdb lists only in-frame clones, some missing. The sample lists tens of thousands of clones; over 60% were seen once. The sample comes from a study of T cell responses to AZD1222 COVID-19 vaccine. Whole-study results and caveats: Unmutated regions of variants are reportedly targeted by nearly half of spike-specific TCRs.

It was second doses at about 4 or about 12 weeks that were pooled. Germline values: CDR1 SGHTA, CDR2 FQGNSA. Deletions cut 5 bases from V and 0 bases from J, with 11 bases between. The CDR3 is 15 residues long. The material was peripheral blood, obtained 28 days after the second AZD1222 dose. V and J are TRBV7-2 and TRBJ1-3; weak D call: TRBD1 (5 bases). The TCR comes from an adult who received the AZD1222 COVID-19 vaccine. CDR3 loop: CASSHDSFSGNTIYF. Written as DNA, the CDR3 is TGTGCCAGCAGCCACGACAGCTTCTCTGGAAACACCATATATTTT.